These 29 T cell receptor beta chains share one sample of origin, sequenced in a study of shared T cell receptors in the human thymus. Clones were sequenced by immunoSEQ multiplex PCR, and TCRdb holds only the in-frame ones, with some missing. Here the sample spans 600,000 to 900,000 clones, 80% to 90% being singletons. These data were likewise used in another study, on human thymus T cells.

The sequenced sample consisted of thymocytes. All receptors come from a girl under three years old with a congenital heart defect.

This clone was counted a single time. V gene TRBV9 combines with J gene TRBJ2-5; 10 nucleotides agree with TRBD2. Germline-derived CDR1 and CDR2 are SGDLS and YYNGEE. The junction had 13 bases not matched to a gene; V was cut back by 4 bases and J by 4 bases. This CDR3 comprises 17 residues. CDR3 in amino acids: CASSPPAGGPRGETQYF. As DNA, the CDR3 is TGTGCCAGCAGCCCCCCAGCGGGGGGGCCGAGGGGAGAGACCCAGTACTTC.

This chain uses TRBV11-2 with TRBJ2-3, with D unresolved. Germline V lookup: CDR1 SGHAT, CDR2 FQNNGV. CDR3 length: 13 residues. V was cut by 1 base and J by 8 bases, with 10 bases left in between. CDR3 coding DNA: TGTGCCAGCAGCTTAGGGCGACACTCTACGCAGTATTTT. Its protein product is CASSLGRHSTQYF. Full variable domain (rest looked up from reference TRBV11-2 and TRBJ2-3): EAGVAQSPRYKIIEKRQSVAFWCNPISGHATLYWYQQILGQGPKLLIQFQNNGVVDDSQLPKDRFSAERLKGVDSTLKIQPAKLEDSAVYLCASSLGRHSTQYFGPGTRLTVL.

The chain combines TRBV11-2 with TRBJ1-2; D ambiguous. The CDR3 loop spans 18 amino acids. With 5 bases removed from V and 4 bases from J, the gap between germline ends came to 26 bases. Per the germline V gene, CDR1 is SGHAT and CDR2 is FQNNGV. CDR3 bases: TGTGCCAGCAGCGTCCGCGGGCCGCACTCGCCAGGTGTCTATGGCTACACCTTC. This gives the protein CASSVRGPHSPGVYGYTF.

This chain uses TRBV6-1 with TRBJ1-2; the D is unclear. CDR1 is MNHNS, CDR2 SASEGT, per germline. The CDR3 contains 12 residues. Trimming shortened V by 7 bases and J by 4 bases, and 10 bases separated the two germline ends. For the CDR3, the DNA is TGTGCCAGCAAGGCAGGTACCTATGGCTACACCTTC. Translation gives CASKAGTYGYTF.

Comment on this clone: The DNA is omitted, as the CDR3 cannot be located on it reliably, and the CDR3 follows TCRdb's listing. The CDR3 reads CASSSSDRVAEAFF. The chain carries TRBV6-1 and TRBJ1-1; the table assigns TRBD1, which was not confirmed against the DNA. Germline V gene data show CDR1 as MNHNS and CDR2 as SASEGT. The CDR3 length is 14 residues, termini included.

A remark on this clone: Since no conserved phenylalanine or tryptophan closes the CDR3, a read error is the likely cause. It is unclear where the CDR3 begins or ends on the DNA, so no DNA is shown, and the CDR3 is as TCRdb lists it. The chain combines TRBV12-5 with TRBJ1-1; TRBD1 was called by the table and not checked on the DNA. The CDR3 spans 8 residues, counting both ends. Germline CDR1 LGHNT, CDR2 FRNRAP. CDR3 amino acids: CASGLMAL.

This chain uses TRBV12-5 with TRBJ2-1, with D maybe TRBD1 (5 bases). CDR1 and CDR2 from the germline V gene are LGHNT and FRNRAP. The CDR3 sequence is 21 residues long. Trimming stripped 5 bases from V and 1 base from J, with 30 bases between. In DNA form, the CDR3 reads TGTGCTAGTGGTACCTCCTTTAATTCACAGGCGGCACTACAATCCTACAATGAGCAGTTCTTC. This translates into CASGTSFNSQAALQSYNEQFF.

This clone occurred once. The CDR3 here is CASSQENRTAVYEQYF. The CDR3 DNA follows: TGTGCCAGCAGCCAAGAAAATCGGACAGCAGTCTACGAGCAGTACTTC. V usage is TRBV6-6 and J usage is TRBJ2-7; possibly TRBD1 for D (6 bases). The CDR3 consists of 16 residues. Per the germline V gene, CDR1 is MNHNY and CDR2 is SVGAGI (reference sequence). Trimming removed 6 bases at V and 3 bases at J, with 21 bases between.

The chain recombines TRBV19 with TRBJ1-2; D not certain. There are 13 residues in the CDR3. Trimming removed 4 bases from V and 1 base from J, with 7 bases in between. From germline, CDR1 is LNHDA and CDR2 SQIVND (reference sequence). The CDR3 loop is CASSTTDNYGYTF. Written as DNA, the CDR3 is TGTGCCAGTAGTACTACAGATAACTATGGCTACACCTTC.

This clone was observed once. The chain joins TRBV19 to TRBJ1-2; 8 bases agree with TRBD1. Germline V gene lookup returns CDR1 LNHDA and CDR2 SQIVND (reference sequence). With V trimmed by 6 bases and J by 3 bases, 6 bases remained unmatched. CDR3 length: 14 residues. CDR3 nucleotide sequence: TGTGCCAGTAGACCCCAGGGGGCGGACTATGGCTACACCTTC. Encoded protein: CASRPQGADYGYTF.

The rearrangement uses TRBV5-6 and TRBJ2-7; TRBD1 might be the D (6 bases). Germline V CDR1 and CDR2: SGHDT, YYEEEE. The CDR3 length is 15 residues. Trimming took 5 bases from V and 2 from J, leaving 17 bases between them. The DNA of the CDR3 is TGTGCCAGCAGAAAGACAGGCAGCCCTGCCTACGAGCAGTACTTC. Translated: CASRKTGSPAYEQYF.

The chain recombines TRBV9 with TRBJ1-1; 7 bases agree with TRBD1. The CDR3 runs to 15 residues. Germline V gene data show CDR1 as SGDLS and CDR2 as YYNGEE. V lost 0 bases to trimming and J lost 5 bases; unmatched junction nucleotides: 7. The DNA for the CDR3 is TGTGCCAGCAGCGTAGACGAGGGACAGAGGACTGAAGCTTTCTTT. Translation gives CASSVDEGQRTEAFF.

The rearrangement links TRBV7-5 to TRBJ1-5. TRBV7-5 is noted as a pseudogene. The length of the CDR3 is 16 residues. CDR3 region: CARSSRRVRVNQPQHF. CDR3 DNA sequence: TGTGCCAGAAGCTCCCGGAGGGTGAGGGTCAATCAGCCCCAGCATTTT.

The chain has TRBV5-4 and TRBJ1-2, with 11 bases fitting TRBD1. Germline loops: CDR1 SGHNT, CDR2 YYREEE (reference sequence). CDR3 length: 15 amino acids. The V segment lost 1 base and the J segment 7 bases; nucleotides outside the gene matches: 6. The CDR3 DNA reads TGTGCCAGCAGCTTGCGGGGAGGGACAGGGGGTGGCTACACCTTC. It yields the protein CASSLRGGTGGGYTF.

The chain is built from TRBV11-2 and TRBJ1-3; the D is unclear. The CDR3 totals 13 residues. V dropped 5 bases and J dropped 0 bases, with 5 bases sitting between them. CDR1 is SGHAT and CDR2 is FQNNGV in the germline V gene. This CDR3 reads CASSPHSGNTIYF. The CDR3 DNA follows: TGTGCCAGCAGCCCACACTCTGGAAACACCATATATTTT.

This rearrangement joins TRBV5-5 to TRBJ1-1; TRBD1 might be the D (6 bases). V lost 4 bases, J lost 9 bases, and 16 bases lay in between. The V gene's germline CDR1 is SGHKS and CDR2 YYEKEE (reference sequence). The CDR3 is made up of 13 amino acids. The chain's CDR3 is CASSRGDTGKAFF. The CDR3 DNA reads as TGTGCCAGCAGCCGGGGGGACACTGGGAAAGCTTTCTTT.

V and J are TRBV4-1 and TRBJ2-5; 9 bases map to TRBD2. This CDR3 region has 17 residues. The germline CDR1 and CDR2 sequences are MGHRA and YSYEKL. With 1 base clipped from V and 2 bases from J, the junction kept 8 bases outside the gene matches. The CDR3 sequence is CASSQGPPTSGQETQYF. The CDR3 region has the DNA TGCGCCAGCAGCCAAGGTCCCCCTACTAGCGGGCAAGAGACCCAGTACTTC.

J is TRBJ2-7 and V is TRBV14; maybe TRBD2 (6 bases). CDR1 is SGHDN and CDR2 is FVKESK in the germline V gene. The CDR3 is made up of 14 amino acids. The V gene lost 3 bases and the J gene lost 2 bases, with 11 bases spanning the gap. CDR3 residues: CASSQSGVAYEQYF. The DNA for the CDR3 is TGTGCCAGCAGCCAGTCGGGGGTTGCCTACGAGCAGTACTTC. Full variable domain (remainder filled in from reference TRBV14 and TRBJ2-7): EAGVTQFPSHSVIEKGQTVTLRCDPISGHDNLYWYRRVMGKEIKFLLHFVKESKQDESGMPNNRFLAERTGGTYSTLKVQPAELEDSGVYFCASSQSGVAYEQYFGPGTRLTVT.

The V gene is TRBV12-5, the J gene TRBJ1-1; weak D call: TRBD1 (6 bases). CDR1 is LGHNT, CDR2 FRNRAP, per germline. Trimming left V 4 bases short and J 1 base short, with 19 bases between. This CDR3 spans 17 amino acids. The CDR3 region is CASGSMDSRASNTEAFF. The CDR3 bases are TGTGCTAGTGGTTCGATGGACAGCCGAGCATCGAACACTGAAGCTTTCTTT.

The chain combines TRBV14 with TRBJ2-3; perhaps TRBD2 as D (7 bases). This CDR3 spans 15 amino acids. Trimming left V 8 bases short and J 7 bases short, with 22 bases between. CDR1 and CDR2 from the germline V gene are SGHDN and FVKESK. CDR3 DNA: TGTGCCAGCCAAAGGGGCAGGGGAGGGCGAAATACGCAGTATTTT. This gives the protein CASQRGRGGRNTQYF. Full variable domain (remainder filled in from reference TRBV14 and TRBJ2-3): EAGVTQFPSHSVIEKGQTVTLRCDPISGHDNLYWYRRVMGKEIKFLLHFVKESKQDESGMPNNRFLAERTGGTYSTLKVQPAELEDSGVYFCASQRGRGGRNTQYFGPGTRLTVL.

This chain uses TRBV5-4 with TRBJ1-2; 7 bases are shared with TRBD1. The V segment lost 3 bases and the J segment 2 bases; nucleotides outside the gene matches: 16. The CDR3 runs to 18 residues. Germline V gene lookup returns CDR1 SGHNT and CDR2 YYREEE (reference sequence). CDR3 region: CASSSRQGASSGNYGYTF. CDR3 DNA: TGTGCCAGCAGCTCCAGACAGGGTGCATCATCTGGCAACTATGGCTACACCTTC. Full variable domain (missing parts from reference TRBV5-4 and TRBJ1-2): ETGVTQSPTHLIKTRGQQVTLRCSSQSGHNTVSWYQQALGQGPQFIFQYYREEENGRGNFPPRFSGLQFPNYSSELNVNALELDDSALYLCASSSRQGASSGNYGYTFGSGTRLTVV.

CDR3 sequence reads: CASRKRGQGGFRASGYGYTF. The CDR3 coding sequence is TGTGCCAGCAGAAAGAGGGGACAGGGAGGATTTAGAGCCTCAGGCTATGGCTACACCTTC. V is TRBV2 and J is TRBJ1-2; 9 positions match TRBD1. The CDR3 sequence is 20 residues long. Losses at the gene ends were 6 bases for V and 4 bases for J; bases not matched to a gene: 24. Germline loops: CDR1 SNHLY, CDR2 FYNNEI. Together with reference TRBV2 and TRBJ1-2, the CDR3 gives the full variable domain: EPEVTQTPSHQVTQMGQEVILRCVPISNHLYFYWYRQILGQKVEFLVSFYNNEISEKSEIFDDQFSVERPDGSNFTLKIRSTKLEDSAMYFCASRKRGQGGFRASGYGYTFGSGTRLTVV.

The chain is built from TRBV28 and TRBJ1-2, with D unclear. The CDR3 is made up of 13 amino acids. V dropped 3 bases and J dropped 9 bases, with 14 bases sitting between them. Germline V CDR1 and CDR2: MDHEN, SYDVKM. The CDR3 sequence: CASSFKPPLRYTF. CDR3 coding DNA: TGTGCCAGCAGTTTTAAGCCTCCCCTCCGCTACACCTTC.

There are a few counts of this clone. The rearrangement joins TRBV5-5 to TRBJ1-2; D unresolved. Trimming pared 0 bases from V and 1 base from J, leaving 10 bases between. This CDR3 comprises 15 residues. CDR1 is SGHKS, CDR2 YYEKEE, per germline (reference sequence). CDR3 loop: CASSLGREDNYGYTF. In DNA, the CDR3 is TGTGCCAGCAGCTTGGGCCGGGAAGATAACTATGGCTACACCTTC.

This chain joins TRBV6-5 and TRBJ1-2; no reliable D call. Deletions cut 4 bases from V and 3 bases from J, with 12 bases between. Germline V gene data show CDR1 as MNHEY and CDR2 as SVGAGI. The CDR3 runs 14 residues. CDR3 sequence reads: CASSSARVDYGYTF. The CDR3 DNA reads as TGTGCCAGCAGTTCGGCGAGGGTAGACTATGGCTACACCTTC.

This chain connects TRBV9 to TRBJ1-3; tentatively, D is TRBD1 (6 bases). This CDR3 spans 15 amino acids. V lost 3 bases and J lost 4, with 14 bases in between. The V gene's germline CDR1 is SGDLS and CDR2 YYNGEE. The CDR3 DNA reads as TGTGCCAGCAGCGCCAAACAGGGCCGAGGAAACACCATATATTTT. It specifies CASSAKQGRGNTIYF.

The genes are TRBV27 and TRBJ1-2; D might be TRBD1 (5 bases). The V gene's germline CDR1 is MNHEY and CDR2 SMNVEV (reference sequence). Between the trimmed V and J ends, which lost 0 bases and 8 bases, there was a span of 13 bases. The CDR3 length is 14 residues. The DNA for the CDR3 is TGTGCCAGCAGTTTATCAGCCTACTCAGGGGGCTACACCTTC. Its translation: CASSLSAYSGGYTF.

This chain links TRBV30 with TRBJ1-4; 8 bases map to TRBD1. In germline, CDR1 is GTSNPN, CDR2 SVGIG (reference sequence). CDR3 length equals 15 residues. V was pared by 4 bases and J by 4 bases, with 8 bases of the junction left unmatched. The CDR3 region is CAWIGTGGFNEKLFF. CDR3 nucleotides: TGTGCCTGGATCGGGACAGGTGGTTTTAATGAAAAACTGTTTTTT. Full variable domain (outside the CDR3, taken from reference TRBV30 and TRBJ1-4): SQTIHQWPATLVQPVGSPLSLECTVEGTSNPNLYWYRQAAGRGLQLLFYSVGIGQISSEVPQNLSASRPQDRQFILSSKKLLLSDSGFYLCAWIGTGGFNEKLFFGSGTQLSVL.

The chain uses TRBV5-4 and TRBJ1-3; D is uncertain. The CDR3 totals 19 residues. V was trimmed by 3 bases and J by 0 bases, leaving 22 bases between them. Germline lookup yields CDR1 SGHNT and CDR2 YYREEE (reference sequence). CDR3 region: CASSYNFGRNFTSGNTIYF. In DNA, the CDR3 is TGTGCCAGCAGCTACAACTTCGGCAGGAATTTCACCTCTGGAAACACCATATATTTT.